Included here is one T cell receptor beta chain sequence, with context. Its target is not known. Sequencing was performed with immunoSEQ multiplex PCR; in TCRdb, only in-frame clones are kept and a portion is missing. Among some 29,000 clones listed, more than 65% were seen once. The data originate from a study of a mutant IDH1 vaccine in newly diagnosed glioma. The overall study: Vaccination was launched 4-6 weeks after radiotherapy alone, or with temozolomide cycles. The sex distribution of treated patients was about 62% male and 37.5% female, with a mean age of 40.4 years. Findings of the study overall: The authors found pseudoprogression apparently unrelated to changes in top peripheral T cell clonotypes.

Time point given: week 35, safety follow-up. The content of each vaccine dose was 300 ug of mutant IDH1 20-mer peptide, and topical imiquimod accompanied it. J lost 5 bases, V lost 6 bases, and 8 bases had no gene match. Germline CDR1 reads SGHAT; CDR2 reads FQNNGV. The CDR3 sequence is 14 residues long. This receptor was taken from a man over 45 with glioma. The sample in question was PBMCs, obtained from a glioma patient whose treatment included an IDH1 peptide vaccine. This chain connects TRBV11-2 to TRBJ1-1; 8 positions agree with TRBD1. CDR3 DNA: TGTGCCAGCAGTTCCGGACAGGGTAGGACTGAAGCTTTCTTT. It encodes CASSSGQGRTEAFF. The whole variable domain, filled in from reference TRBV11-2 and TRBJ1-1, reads EAGVAQSPRYKIIEKRQSVAFWCNPISGHATLYWYQQILGQGPKLLIQFQNNGVVDDSQLPKDRFSAERLKGVDSTLKIQPAKLEDSAVYLCASSSGQGRTEAFFGQGTRLTVV.